This is a list of T cell receptor beta chains from one sample in a study of shared clonotypes between healthy human individuals. Measured with immunoSEQ multiplex PCR; TCRdb has only the in-frame clones, and not every one. The sample shows about 1 million clones, roughly 75% of them seen only once. Sequenced: memory CD4+ T cells sorted from blood. Receptor source: a man aged 18 to 30 in good health. Both conserved end residues are trimmed from each CDR3.

V	J	CDR3
TRBV19	TRBJ2-7	ASSIGSGAPEQY
TRBV11-2	TRBJ1-5	ASSPRPRTGRDQPQH
TRBV11-2	TRBJ1-1	ASSQGTGGWNTEAF
TRBV6-1	TRBJ2-5	ASSAGGWETQY
TRBV7-2	TRBJ2-7	ASSSAAGGSREQY
TRBV18	TRBJ1-2	ASSPPQSVVIGYT
TRBV7-8	TRBJ2-6	ASSRPGANVLT
TRBV7-2	TRBJ1-4	ASSEGGRANEKLF
TRBV29-1	TRBJ2-3	SVRSSGSTDTQY
TRBV18	TRBJ1-6	ASSPLPRPGGSPLH
TRBV4-1	TRBJ2-5	ASSLQGGETQY
TRBV7-9	TRBJ2-5	ASSPGQVNRETQY
TRBV15	TRBJ1-2	ATSRDWAGGDGYT
TRBV6-1	TRBJ1-1	ASYRGYSTTEAF
TRBV5-8	TRBJ1-2	ASSPKATGRWVGYT
TRBV6-1	TRBJ1-1	ASSERPRETEAF
TRBV5-1	TRBJ2-7	ASSLSAASYEQY
TRBV7-2	TRBJ2-3	ASSRIRLAGVSDTQY
TRBV6-4	TRBJ1-3	ASSQEPGNTIY
TRBV6-6	TRBJ1-2	ASTPDTTMVWT
TRBV30	TRBJ2-3	AWSATRGADTQY
TRBV30	TRBJ2-3	ATPKESLDTQY
TRBV6-5	TRBJ1-2	ASSSRLNYGYT
TRBV11-2	TRBJ2-7	ASGGLLYYEQY
TRBV5-6	TRBJ2-7	ASSPRQGSYEQY
TRBV18	TRBJ2-7	ASSQDRNEQY
TRBV5-6	TRBJ2-5	ASSRSGTSVSIQETQY
TRBV2	TRBJ2-7	ASNPRHSYEQY
TRBV27	TRBJ2-1	ASSLGYEQF
TRBV6-5	TRBJ1-2	ASSPTGRGYT
TRBV7-6	TRBJ2-5	ASSLSVVDGYMETQY
TRBV19	TRBJ1-4	ASSIRGDNEKLF
TRBV13	TRBJ1-2	ASSFGFGNYT
TRBV6-5	TRBJ2-1	ASSLGLAGATF
TRBV7-2	TRBJ1-3	ASSLETVSGNTIY
TRBV7-2	TRBJ2-3	ASSRSGSRKDTQY
TRBV27	TRBJ2-3	ATRDRASDTQY
TRBV7-2	TRBJ1-6	ASSLLQGNSPLH
TRBV19	TRBJ2-6	ASSIRPGSSGANVLT
TRBV7-2	TRBJ2-5	ASSFGRSKETQY
TRBV2	TRBJ2-2	ASSLVDWMNTGELF